The rows below give T cell receptor beta chains drawn from one sample of a study of metastatic and nonmetastatic thyroid tumors. Through MiXCR, TCRdb re-clonotyped the PCR reads. The sample includes 17,000 or so clones, less than 30% of them seen just once. The sample comprised adjacent normal tissue. The receptors here all came from a female donor with papillary thyroid cancer or a benign thyroid nodule (not recorded which). Some clones in this sample may be carry-over from other donors' samples. The CDR3 runs from the conserved cysteine through the conserved F or W. The D gene is left open where the match is weak. Clone size appears in some rows only: once, few, many, or a class for an expanded clone.

TRBJ2-7 TRBD1 few TRBV6-1 TGTGCCAGCGGAGCCGGGACAGGGAGCTCCTACGAGCAGTACTTC CASGAGTGSSYEQYF
TRBJ2-7 NA NA TRBV20-1 TGCAGTCCTAAGAAGGGGGTCTCCTACGAGCAGTACTTC CSPKKGVSYEQYF
TRBJ1-4 NA NA TRBV6-2/TRBV6-3 TGTGCCAGCAGTTACTCTAGGTCTAATGAAAAACTGTTTTTT CASSYSRSNEKLFF
TRBJ2-1 NA NA TRBV27 TGTGCCAGCAGTCCCCGTCAGGTTCACAATGAGCAGTTCTTC CASSPRQVHNEQFF
TRBJ1-4 TRBD1 NA TRBV18 TGTGCCAGCTCACATGGGACAGGAAGCGAAAAACTGTTTTTT CASSHGTGSEKLFF
TRBJ2-1 NA NA TRBV6-2/TRBV6-3 TGTGCCAGCAGTTACGGTCCTTACAATGAGCAGTTCTTC CASSYGPYNEQFF
TRBJ2-7 TRBD1 NA TRBV27 TGTGCCAGCAGTTCTTACTTTGGCGGGACAGGGAAAGGAAACTCCTACGAGCAGTACTTC CASSSYFGGTGKGNSYEQYF
TRBJ2-7 NA medium-sized TRBV11-2 TGTGCCAGCAGCCCGCCCGGCTACGAGCAGTACTTC CASSPPGYEQYF
TRBJ2-6 NA NA TRBV6-1 TGTGCCAGCAGTGAAGCGGGCTTCTCTGGGGCCAACGTCCTGACTTTC CASSEAGFSGANVLTF
TRBJ1-3 NA NA TRBV7-6 TGTGCCAGCAGCTCCGAACAGGGTCTAAGTGGAAACACCATATATTTT CASSSEQGLSGNTIYF
TRBJ1-4 NA few TRBV11-3 TGTGCCAGCAGCTTAGAGACAGGTGCCTTTGCAACTAATGAAAAACTGTTTTTT CASSLETGAFATNEKLFF
TRBJ2-1 TRBD2 NA TRBV6-4 TGTGCCAGCAGTCGACTAGCGGGACTGGACAATGAGCAGTTCTTC CASSRLAGLDNEQFF
TRBJ2-3 NA NA TRBV6-1 TGTGCCAGCACCCGGGCAGGTGAAGCAGATACGCAGTATTTT CASTRAGEADTQYF
TRBJ2-1 NA many TRBV7-9 TGTGCCAGCGCCATTGGGTCGGGGTATGAGCAGTTCTTC CASAIGSGYEQFF
TRBJ2-5 TRBD2 many TRBV27 TGTGCCAGCAGTTTACAGGGCGGGAGAGAGACCCAGTACTTC CASSLQGGRETQYF
TRBJ2-1 NA NA TRBV5-1 TGCGCCAGCAGCCCCGGGATCGACAATGAGCAGTTCTTC CASSPGIDNEQFF
TRBJ2-1 TRBD2 NA TRBV5-1 TGCGCCAGCAGACCCACGACTAGCAGAAGCAATGAGCAGTTCTTC CASRPTTSRSNEQFF
TRBJ1-3 NA NA TRBV19 TGTGCCAGTCGATTCGTTGGCTCTTCAACTGGAAACACCATATATTTT CASRFVGSSTGNTIYF
TRBJ2-1 NA few TRBV5-1 TGCGCCAGCAGCGAGCTCGGGGAACAGTTCTTC CASSELGEQFF
TRBJ2-5 TRBD2 few TRBV11-2 TGTGCCAGCAGCTTAGCCCAAGGACTAGCGCCTACCCAGTACTTC CASSLAQGLAPTQYF
TRBJ2-3 NA few TRBV6-1 TGTGCCAGCACCGCAAGCGGTAGCACAGATACGCAGTATTTT CASTASGSTDTQYF
TRBJ2-7 NA NA TRBV3-1 TGTGCCAGCAGCGACGAATTTGACCTCAACGAGCAGTACTTC CASSDEFDLNEQYF
TRBJ1-1 NA NA TRBV7-8 TGTGCCAGCGTCGAATCGGGGAACACTGAAGCTTTCTTT CASVESGNTEAFF
TRBJ1-5 NA once TRBV5-1 TGCGCCAGCAGCTTGGGACAGGTCGATCTAGAGCCCCAGCATTTT CASSLGQVDLEPQHF
TRBJ2-2 TRBD1 NA TRBV28 TGTGCCAGCAGGGACAGGGGCCAGAACGCCGGGGAGCTGTTTTTT CASRDRGQNAGELFF
TRBJ2-2 NA NA TRBV6-1 TGTGCCAGCAGTCATAGGACCGGATTGTCGGGGGAGCTGTTTTTT CASSHRTGLSGELFF
TRBJ2-2 NA few TRBV6-1 TGTGCCAGCAGTCCTCAGGGTACCGGGGAGCTGTTTTTT CASSPQGTGELFF
TRBJ2-7 NA NA TRBV27 TGTGCCAGCAGTAGCGGCCCCCGCTCCTACGAGCAGTACTTC CASSSGPRSYEQYF
TRBJ2-7 TRBD1 NA TRBV7-2 TGTGCCAGCAGCATCAAGACAGGGGGATACGAGCAGTACTTC CASSIKTGGYEQYF
TRBJ2-5 NA few TRBV10-3 TGTGCCATCAGTTTTGGGGAGACCCAGTACTTC CAISFGETQYF
TRBJ2-1 TRBD2 NA TRBV7-3 TGTGCCAGCAGCTTATGGGCTAGCGGAACGGCTGAGCAGTTCTTC CASSLWASGTAEQFF
TRBJ2-5 NA NA TRBV19 TGTGCCAGTAGTATCCGGGAGATCCAAGAGACCCAGTACTTC CASSIREIQETQYF
TRBJ2-2 NA few TRBV5-1 TGCGCCAGCAGCTTGGGGCAGGGAGCCGGGGAGCTGTTTTTT CASSLGQGAGELFF
TRBJ2-3 NA few TRBV28 TGTGCCAGCAGTTTAAGGGCAGTTTCTAGCACAGATACGCAGTATTTT CASSLRAVSSTDTQYF
TRBJ1-1 TRBD1 few TRBV19 TGTGCCTCAAAGCCGGGACAGCACACTGAAGCTTTCTTT CASKPGQHTEAFF
TRBJ1-4 TRBD1 medium-sized TRBV19 TGTGCCAGTAGTATAGGGGGACAGGTACTTGAAAAACTGTTTTTT CASSIGGQVLEKLFF
TRBJ1-1 NA many TRBV18 TGTGCCAGCTCACCACGTGGACTTGAAGCTTTCTTT CASSPRGLEAFF